A selection of T cell receptor beta chains follows, all from one sample in a study of blood T cell repertoires in COVID-19. Assay: immunoSEQ multiplex PCR; the TCRdb copy retains only in-frame clones and omits some. The data show about 150,000 clones, roughly 90% seen once. The sequencing sample was made of PBMCs or T cells enriched from blood (not recorded which). The origin of the receptors is a woman younger than 45 with acute COVID-19. CDR3s include the opening cysteine and the closing phenylalanine or tryptophan. D genes are given only for firm matches. The size of a clone is reported for some rows only, either as once, few or many, or as a class for expanded clones.

v_call,clone_size,j_call,d_call,cdr3_aa,cdr3_nt
TRBV4-1,NA,TRBJ1-1,TRBD1,CASSPTILSGTGGRTEAFF,TGCGCCAGCAGCCCGACAATCCTTTCTGGGACAGGGGGCCGCACTGAAGCTTTCTTT
TRBV28,NA,TRBJ1-2,TRBD1,CASSFHSGTGRGYTF,TGTGCCAGCAGTTTCCACTCCGGGACAGGGCGTGGCTACACCTTC
TRBV4-3,NA,TRBJ1-2,NA,CASSLGVQVNYGYTF,TGCGCCAGCAGCCTAGGGGTGCAGGTCAACTATGGCTACACCTTC
TRBV5-4,NA,TRBJ1-1,NA,CASSLGREAFF,TGTGCCAGCAGCTTGGGGAGGGAAGCTTTCTTT
TRBV3-1/TRBV3-2,NA,TRBJ2-7,NA,CASSQVGEQYF,TGTGCCAGCAGCCAAGTCGGGGAGCAGTACTTC
TRBV9,NA,TRBJ2-7,NA,CASSVGQGTNSYEQYF,TGTGCCAGCAGCGTAGGGCAGGGGACGAACTCCTACGAGCAGTACTTC
TRBV7-2,NA,TRBJ1-1,NA,CASSFSRTSYTEAFF,TGTGCCAGCAGCTTCTCCCGAACTTCCTACACTGAAGCTTTCTTT
TRBV29-1,NA,TRBJ2-1,TRBD2,CSVQTSGSSSEQFF,TGCAGCGTCCAAACTAGCGGGAGCTCATCTGAGCAGTTCTTC
TRBV5-1,NA,TRBJ1-4,NA,CASSRQANEKLFF,TGCGCCAGCAGCCGACAGGCAAATGAAAAACTGTTTTTT
TRBV7-8,few,TRBJ2-7,TRBD1,CASSSPPLGQGLYEQYF,TGTGCCAGCAGCTCCCCCCCTCTAGGACAGGGTCTCTACGAGCAGTACTTC
TRBV5-1,NA,TRBJ2-3,TRBD2,CASSFLAGEEDTQYF,TGCGCCAGCAGCTTCCTAGCGGGAGAGGAAGATACGCAGTATTTT
TRBV28,NA,TRBJ1-2,TRBD1,CASSFRGPYGYTF,TGTGCCAGCAGTTTCAGGGGGCCCTATGGCTACACCTTC
TRBV12-5,NA,TRBJ1-2,TRBD1,CASGLNPGGDGYTF,TGTGCTAGTGGTTTGAATCCAGGGGGAGATGGCTACACCTTC
TRBV29-1,NA,TRBJ2-7,NA,CSWVGVAVYEQYF,TGCAGCTGGGTCGGAGTAGCGGTCTACGAGCAGTACTTC
TRBV7-3,NA,TRBJ2-3,TRBD2,CASSLMPTSDTQYF,TGTGCCAGCAGCTTAATGCCGACTAGCGACACGCAGTATTTT
TRBV7-3,few,TRBJ2-3,NA,CASSLAVTDTQYF,TGTGCCAGCAGCTTAGCGGTCACAGATACGCAGTATTTT
TRBV27,NA,TRBJ1-5,NA,CASRDSGGGNQPQHF,TGTGCCAGCAGAGATTCGGGGGGCGGCAATCAGCCCCAGCATTTT
TRBV6-2/TRBV6-3,NA,TRBJ2-1,TRBD2,CASSTAGLVLNEQFF,TGTGCCAGCAGTACCGCGGGACTAGTACTCAATGAGCAGTTCTTC
TRBV28,once,TRBJ2-1,NA,CASSQTTYNEQFF,TGTGCCAGCAGCCAAACAACCTACAATGAGCAGTTCTTC